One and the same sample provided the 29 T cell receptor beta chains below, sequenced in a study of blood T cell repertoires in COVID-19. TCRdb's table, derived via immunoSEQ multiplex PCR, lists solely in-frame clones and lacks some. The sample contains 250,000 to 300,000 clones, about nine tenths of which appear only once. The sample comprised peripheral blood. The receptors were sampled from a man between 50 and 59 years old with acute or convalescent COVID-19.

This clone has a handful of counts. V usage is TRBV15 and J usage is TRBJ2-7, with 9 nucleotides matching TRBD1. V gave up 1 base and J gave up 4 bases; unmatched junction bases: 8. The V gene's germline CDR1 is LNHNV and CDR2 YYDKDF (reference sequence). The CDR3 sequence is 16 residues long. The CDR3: CATSRGPWTGEYEQYF. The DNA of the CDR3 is TGTGCCACCAGCAGAGGACCCTGGACAGGGGAGTACGAGCAGTACTTC.

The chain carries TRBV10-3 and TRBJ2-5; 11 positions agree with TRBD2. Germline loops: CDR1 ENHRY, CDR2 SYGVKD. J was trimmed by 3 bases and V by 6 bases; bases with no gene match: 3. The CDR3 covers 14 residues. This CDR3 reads CAISLSGGEETQYF. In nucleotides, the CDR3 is TGTGCCATCAGCCTTAGCGGGGGGGAAGAGACCCAGTACTTC.

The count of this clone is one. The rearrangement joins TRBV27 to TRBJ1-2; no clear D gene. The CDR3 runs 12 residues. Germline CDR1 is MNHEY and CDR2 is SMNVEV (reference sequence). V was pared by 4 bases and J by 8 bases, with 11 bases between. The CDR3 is CASSSPAGGYTF. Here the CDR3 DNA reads TGTGCCAGCAGTTCCCCGGCGGGAGGCTACACCTTC.

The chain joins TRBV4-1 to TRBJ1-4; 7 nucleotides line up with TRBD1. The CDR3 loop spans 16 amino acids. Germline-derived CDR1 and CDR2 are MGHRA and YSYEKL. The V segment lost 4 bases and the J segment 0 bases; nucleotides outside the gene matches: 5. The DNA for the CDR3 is TGCGCCAGCAGCCCAGACAGGGATCCAACTAATGAAAAACTGTTTTTT. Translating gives CASSPDRDPTNEKLFF.

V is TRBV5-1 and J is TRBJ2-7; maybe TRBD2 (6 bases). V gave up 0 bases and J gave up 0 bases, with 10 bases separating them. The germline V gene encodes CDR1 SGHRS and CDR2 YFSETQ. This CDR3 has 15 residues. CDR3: CASSLGGTVSYEQYF. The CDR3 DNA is TGCGCCAGCAGCTTGGGCGGGACGGTCTCCTACGAGCAGTACTTC.

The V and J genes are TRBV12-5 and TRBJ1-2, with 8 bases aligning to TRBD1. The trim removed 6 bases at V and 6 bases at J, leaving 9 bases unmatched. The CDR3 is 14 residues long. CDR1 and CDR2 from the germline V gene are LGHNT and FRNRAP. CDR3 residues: CASGRGTGGNGYTF. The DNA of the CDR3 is TGTGCTAGTGGCCGCGGTACAGGGGGGAATGGCTACACCTTC.

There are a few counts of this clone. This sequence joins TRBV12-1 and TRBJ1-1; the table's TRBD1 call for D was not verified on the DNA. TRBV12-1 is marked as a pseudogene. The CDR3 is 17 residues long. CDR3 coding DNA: TGTGCCAGCAGCTTTGCTTGGGCAAGGAACATGAACACTGAAGCTTTCTTT. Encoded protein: CASSFAWARNMNTEAFF.

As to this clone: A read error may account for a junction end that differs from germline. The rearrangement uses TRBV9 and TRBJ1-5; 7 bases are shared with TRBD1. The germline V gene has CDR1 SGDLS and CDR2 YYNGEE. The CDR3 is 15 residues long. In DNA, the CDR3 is TGTGCCAGTAGCGTCGGAGACAGGGAAGGTCAGCCCCAGCATTTT. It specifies CASSVGDREGQPQHF.

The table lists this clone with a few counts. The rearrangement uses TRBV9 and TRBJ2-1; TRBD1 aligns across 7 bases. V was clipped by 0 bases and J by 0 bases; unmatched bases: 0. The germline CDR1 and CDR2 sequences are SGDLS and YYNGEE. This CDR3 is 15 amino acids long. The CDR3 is CASSVAGGSYNEQFF. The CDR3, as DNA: TGTGCCAGCAGCGTAGCAGGGGGCTCCTACAATGAGCAGTTCTTC.

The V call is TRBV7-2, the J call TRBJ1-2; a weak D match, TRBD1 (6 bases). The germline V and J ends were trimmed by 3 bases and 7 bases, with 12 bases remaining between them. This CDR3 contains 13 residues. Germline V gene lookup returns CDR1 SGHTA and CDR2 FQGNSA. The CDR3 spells CASSLGGHSGYTF. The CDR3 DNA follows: TGTGCCAGCAGCTTGGGGGGGCATAGTGGCTACACCTTC.

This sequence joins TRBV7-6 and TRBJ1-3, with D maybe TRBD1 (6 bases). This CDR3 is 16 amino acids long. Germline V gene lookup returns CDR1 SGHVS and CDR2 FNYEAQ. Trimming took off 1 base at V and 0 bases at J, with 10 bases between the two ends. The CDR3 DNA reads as TGTGCCAGCAGCTTAGAAGGGGGGGACTCTGGAAACACCATATATTTT. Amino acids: CASSLEGGDSGNTIYF.

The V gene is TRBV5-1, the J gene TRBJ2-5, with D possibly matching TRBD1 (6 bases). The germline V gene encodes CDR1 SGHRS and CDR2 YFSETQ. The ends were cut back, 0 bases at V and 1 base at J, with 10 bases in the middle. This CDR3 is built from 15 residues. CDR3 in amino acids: CASSLGTVLQETQYF. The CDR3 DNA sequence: TGCGCCAGCAGCTTGGGGACAGTCCTCCAAGAGACCCAGTACTTC.

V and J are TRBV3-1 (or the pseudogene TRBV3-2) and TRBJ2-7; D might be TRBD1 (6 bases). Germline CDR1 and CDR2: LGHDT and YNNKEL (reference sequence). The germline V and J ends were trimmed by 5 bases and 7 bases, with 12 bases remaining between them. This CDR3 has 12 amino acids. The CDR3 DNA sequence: TGTGCCAGCAGCTGGGACACCGAAGAGCAGTACTTC. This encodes CASSWDTEEQYF.

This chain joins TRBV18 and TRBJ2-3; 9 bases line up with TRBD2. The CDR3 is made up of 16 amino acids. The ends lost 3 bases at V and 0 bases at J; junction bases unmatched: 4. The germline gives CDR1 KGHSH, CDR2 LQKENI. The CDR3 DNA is TGTGCCAGCTCACCCTCTAGCGGGGTTAGCACAGATACGCAGTATTTT. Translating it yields CASSPSSGVSTDTQYF.

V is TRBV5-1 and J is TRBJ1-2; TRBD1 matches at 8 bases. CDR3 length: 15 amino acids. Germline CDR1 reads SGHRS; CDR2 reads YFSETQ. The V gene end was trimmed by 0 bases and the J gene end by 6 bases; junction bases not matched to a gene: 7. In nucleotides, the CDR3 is TGCGCCAGCAGCTTGGGGGGCAGGGGGCTGGATGGCTACACCTTC. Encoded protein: CASSLGGRGLDGYTF.

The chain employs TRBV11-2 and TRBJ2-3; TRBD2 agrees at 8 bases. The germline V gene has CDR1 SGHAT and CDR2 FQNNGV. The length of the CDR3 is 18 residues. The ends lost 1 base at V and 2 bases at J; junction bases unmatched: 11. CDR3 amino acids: CASSLALGRGDYTDTQYF. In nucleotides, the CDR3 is TGTGCCAGCAGCTTAGCGCTGGGGCGGGGGGACTACACAGATACGCAGTATTTT.

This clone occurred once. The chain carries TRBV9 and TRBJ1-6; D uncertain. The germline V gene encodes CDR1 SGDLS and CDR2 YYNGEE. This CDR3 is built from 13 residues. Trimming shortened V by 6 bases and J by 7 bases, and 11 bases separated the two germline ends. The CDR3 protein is CASNPGPNSPLHF. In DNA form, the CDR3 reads TGTGCCAGCAACCCAGGCCCAAATTCACCCCTCCACTTT.

As DNA, the CDR3 is TGTGCCAGCAGCCAAGTGGGGGGAGTGGAAAAACTGTTTTTT. The encoded protein is CASSQVGGVEKLFF. This rearrangement joins TRBV3-1 (or the pseudogene TRBV3-2) to TRBJ1-4; D may be TRBD1 (5 bases). This CDR3 has 14 residues. Germline CDR1 is LGHDT and CDR2 is YNNKEL (reference sequence). Deletions cut 1 base from V and 8 bases from J, with 11 bases between.

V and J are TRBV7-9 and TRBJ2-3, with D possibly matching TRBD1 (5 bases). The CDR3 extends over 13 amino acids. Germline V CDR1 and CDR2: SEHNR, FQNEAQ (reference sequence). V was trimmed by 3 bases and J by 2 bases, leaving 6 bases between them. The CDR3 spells CASSLGPTDTQYF. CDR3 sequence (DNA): TGTGCCAGCAGCTTGGGGCCCACAGATACGCAGTATTTT.

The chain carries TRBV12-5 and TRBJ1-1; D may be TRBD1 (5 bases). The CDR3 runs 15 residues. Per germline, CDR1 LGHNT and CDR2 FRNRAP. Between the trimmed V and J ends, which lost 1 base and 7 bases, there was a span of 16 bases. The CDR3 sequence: CASGLALSGGGEAFF. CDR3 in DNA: TGTGCTAGTGGTTTGGCCCTATCCGGGGGAGGTGAAGCTTTCTTT.

CDR3 residues: CASSQHSPLGARGNQPQHF. In DNA form, the CDR3 reads TGTGCCAGCAGCCAACATTCCCCGCTGGGGGCGAGGGGCAATCAGCCCCAGCATTTT. This chain links TRBV4-2 with TRBJ1-5, with a weak D call TRBD1 (6 bases). Trimming cost V 2 bases and J 2 bases, with 22 bases left between them. This CDR3 is built from 19 residues. CDR1 and CDR2 (germline): LGHNA, YNFKEQ.

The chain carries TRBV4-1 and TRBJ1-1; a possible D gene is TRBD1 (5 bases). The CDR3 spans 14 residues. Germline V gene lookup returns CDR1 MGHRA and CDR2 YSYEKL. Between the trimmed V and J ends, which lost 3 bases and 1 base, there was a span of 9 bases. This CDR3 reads CASSHQGWNTEAFF. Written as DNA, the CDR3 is TGCGCCAGCAGCCACCAGGGATGGAACACTGAAGCTTTCTTT.

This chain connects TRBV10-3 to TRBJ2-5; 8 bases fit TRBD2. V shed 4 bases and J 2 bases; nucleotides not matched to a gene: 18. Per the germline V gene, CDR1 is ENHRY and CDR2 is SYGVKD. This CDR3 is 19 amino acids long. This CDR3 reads CAISGPEGGGSGVQETQYF. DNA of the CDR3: TGTGCCATCAGTGGCCCAGAGGGAGGGGGTAGCGGGGTACAAGAGACCCAGTACTTC.

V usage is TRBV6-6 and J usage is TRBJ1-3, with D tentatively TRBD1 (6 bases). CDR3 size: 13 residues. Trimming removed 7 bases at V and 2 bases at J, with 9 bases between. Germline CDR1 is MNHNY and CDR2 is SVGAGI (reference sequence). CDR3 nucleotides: TGTGCCAGCATAGGGGGTGCTGGAAACACCATATATTTT. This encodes CASIGGAGNTIYF.

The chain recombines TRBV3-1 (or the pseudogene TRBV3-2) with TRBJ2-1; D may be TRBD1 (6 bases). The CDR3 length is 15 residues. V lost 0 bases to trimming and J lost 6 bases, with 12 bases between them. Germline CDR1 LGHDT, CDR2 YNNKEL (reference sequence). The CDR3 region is CASSQESWGLNEQFF. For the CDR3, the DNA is TGTGCCAGCAGCCAAGAGTCCTGGGGGCTCAATGAGCAGTTCTTC.

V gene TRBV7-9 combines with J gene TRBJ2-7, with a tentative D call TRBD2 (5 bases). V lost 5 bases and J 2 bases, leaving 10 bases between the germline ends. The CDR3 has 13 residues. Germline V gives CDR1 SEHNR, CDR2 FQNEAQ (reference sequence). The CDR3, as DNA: TGTGCCAGCAGCCGGGGTGGGGCCTACGAGCAGTACTTC. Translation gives CASSRGGAYEQYF.

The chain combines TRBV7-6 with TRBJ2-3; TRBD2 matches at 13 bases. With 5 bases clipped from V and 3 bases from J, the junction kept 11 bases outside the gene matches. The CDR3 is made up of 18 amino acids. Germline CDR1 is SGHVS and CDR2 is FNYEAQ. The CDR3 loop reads CASSAGLAGVGLTDTQYF. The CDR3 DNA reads TGTGCCAGCAGCGCCGGACTAGCGGGGGTGGGGTTGACAGATACGCAGTATTTT.

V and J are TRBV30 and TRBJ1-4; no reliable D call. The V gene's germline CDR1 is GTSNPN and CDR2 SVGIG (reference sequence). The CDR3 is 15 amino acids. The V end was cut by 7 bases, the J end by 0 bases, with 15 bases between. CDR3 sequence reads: CASPGGGATNEKLFF. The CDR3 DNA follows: TGTGCCTCCCCCGGCGGCGGAGCAACTAATGAAAAACTGTTTTTT.

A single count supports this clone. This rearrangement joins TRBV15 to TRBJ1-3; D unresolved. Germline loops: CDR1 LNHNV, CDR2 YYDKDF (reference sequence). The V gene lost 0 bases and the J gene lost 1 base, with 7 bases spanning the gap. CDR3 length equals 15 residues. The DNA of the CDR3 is TGTGCCACCAGCAGAGATCAGACTTCTGGAAACACCATATATTTT. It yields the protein CATSRDQTSGNTIYF.